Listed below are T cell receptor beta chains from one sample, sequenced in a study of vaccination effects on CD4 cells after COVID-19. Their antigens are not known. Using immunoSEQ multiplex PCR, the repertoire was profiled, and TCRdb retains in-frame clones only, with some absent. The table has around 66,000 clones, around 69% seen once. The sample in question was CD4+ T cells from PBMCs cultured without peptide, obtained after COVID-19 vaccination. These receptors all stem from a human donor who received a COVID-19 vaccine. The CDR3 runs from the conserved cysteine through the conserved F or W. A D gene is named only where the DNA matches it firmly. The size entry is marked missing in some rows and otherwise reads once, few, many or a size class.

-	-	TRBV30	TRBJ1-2	TGTGCCTGGAGTCGGACAGCAAAGGGGGATGGCTACACCTTC	CAWSRTAKGDGYTF
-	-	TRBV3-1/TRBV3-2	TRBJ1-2	TGTGCCAGCAGCCAAGATAGGCGGCAGATCTATGGCTACACCTTC	CASSQDRRQIYGYTF
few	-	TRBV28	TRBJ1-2	TGTGCCAGCAGTTTATCGGTTCTAGTGAGTTCTAACTATGGCTACACCTTC	CASSLSVLVSSNYGYTF
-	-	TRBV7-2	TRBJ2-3	TGTGCCAGCAGCTTAGTCGCCGGACAAAACGGCGTTACGCAGTATTTT	CASSLVAGQNGVTQYF
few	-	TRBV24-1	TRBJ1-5	TGTGCCACCGGGGGCAGCGGGGGAAATCAGCCCCAGCATTTT	CATGGSGGNQPQHF
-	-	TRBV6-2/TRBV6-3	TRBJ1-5	TGTGCCAGCAGCCTTACCAGGGGTCAGCCCCAGCATTTT	CASSLTRGQPQHF
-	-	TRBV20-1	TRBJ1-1	TGCAGTGCCAGGGTCGGCACTGAAGCTTTCTTT	CSARVGTEAFF
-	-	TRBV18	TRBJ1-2	TGTGCCAGCTCAAAGTCCCCTGGCCGCGAGGGCAACTATGGCTACACCTTC	CASSKSPGREGNYGYTF
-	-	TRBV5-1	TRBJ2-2	TGCGCCAGCAGCTCGAACGCGAACACCGGGGAGCTGTTTTTT	CASSSNANTGELFF
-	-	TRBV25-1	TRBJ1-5	TGTGCCAGCAGTGTCCGGGAGGGAACTCCCCAGCATTTT	CASSVREGTPQHF
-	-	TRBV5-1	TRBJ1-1	TGCGCCAGCAGCTCCGACAGCTATGAAGCTTTCTTT	CASSSDSYEAFF
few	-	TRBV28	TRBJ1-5	TGTGCCAGCAGTTTAAGTCAGGCCAATCAGCCCCAGCATTTT	CASSLSQANQPQHF
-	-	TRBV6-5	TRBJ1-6	TGTGCCAGCAGTTATGGCAGAAAAGATAATTCACCCCTCCACTTT	CASSYGRKDNSPLHF
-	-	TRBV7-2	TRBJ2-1	TGTGCCAGCAGCGGGGGTGCCTATGAGCAGTTCTTC	CASSGGAYEQFF
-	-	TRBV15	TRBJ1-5	TGTGCCACCAGACTGAGCGGATACCAGCCCCAGCATTTT	CATRLSGYQPQHF
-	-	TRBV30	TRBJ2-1	TGTGCCTGGAATTCAGGGGTGAAGTTCTTC	CAWNSGVKFF
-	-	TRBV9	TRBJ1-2	TGTGCCAGCAGCCTAAACCCAGGCCTAAGGGACTATGGCTACACCTTC	CASSLNPGLRDYGYTF
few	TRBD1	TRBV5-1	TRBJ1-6	TGCGCCAGCAGCTTGGCGGGACAGACGAATTCACCCCTCCACTTT	CASSLAGQTNSPLHF
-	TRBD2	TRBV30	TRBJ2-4	TGTGCCTGGAGTGGGGGGGGTAGCGGGGCCAAAAACATTCAGTACTTC	CAWSGGGSGAKNIQYF
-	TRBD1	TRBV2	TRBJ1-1	TGTGCCAGCAGCCTCAGGGGGGCAAACACTGAAGCTTTCTTT	CASSLRGANTEAFF
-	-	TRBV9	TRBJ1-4	TGTGCCAGCAGCGAGGGGCCGCATCGGGGGGAAAAACTGTTTTTT	CASSEGPHRGEKLFF
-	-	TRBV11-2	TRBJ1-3	TGTGCCAGCACCTGGGAGTTGGAGGCTGGAAACACCATATATTTT	CASTWELEAGNTIYF
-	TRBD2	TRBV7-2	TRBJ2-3	TGTGCCAGCAGAATAGCGGGGAGCTCAGATACGCAGTATTTT	CASRIAGSSDTQYF
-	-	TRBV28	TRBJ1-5	TGTGCCAGCAGCCCGGCAAAGGGAAGCAATCAGCCCCAGCATTTT	CASSPAKGSNQPQHF
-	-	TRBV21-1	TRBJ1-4	TGTGCCAGCAGCAAGTTGGGCACGAGGAAACTGTTTTTT	CASSKLGTRKLFF
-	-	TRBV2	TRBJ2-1	TGTGCCAGCAGCGGCTACAATGAGCAGTTCTTC	CASSGYNEQFF
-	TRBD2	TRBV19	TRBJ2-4	TGTGCCAGTAGTATAGGATGGGCGGGGGACATTCAGTACTTC	CASSIGWAGDIQYF
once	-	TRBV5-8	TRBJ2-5	TGTGCCAGCAGCTTGGGACAAAGACAAGAGACCCAGTACTTC	CASSLGQRQETQYF
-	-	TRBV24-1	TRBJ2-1	TGTGCCACCAGTGCTCCCCCAAGGGCGGGGACCTACAATGAGCAGTTCTTC	CATSAPPRAGTYNEQFF
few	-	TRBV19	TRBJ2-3	TGTGCCGTAGGGGCCCAGCCGGTAGATACGCAGTATTTT	CAVGAQPVDTQYF
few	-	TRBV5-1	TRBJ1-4	TGCGCCAGCAGCTTTGGGCCTACAACTAATGAAAAACTGTTTTTT	CASSFGPTTNEKLFF
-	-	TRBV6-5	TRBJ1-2	TGTGCCAGCAGGGAGGGACCGGCGGCCCAATATGGCTACACCTTC	CASREGPAAQYGYTF
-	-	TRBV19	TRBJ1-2	TGTGCCAGTAGGACCCCTAACTATGGCTACACCTTC	CASRTPNYGYTF
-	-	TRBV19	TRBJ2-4	TGTGCCAGTAGTATTCTGGGGGACCTGGCCAAAAACATTCAGTACTTC	CASSILGDLAKNIQYF
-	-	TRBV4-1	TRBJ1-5	TGCGCCAGCAGCCAAGGGACAGTGAGCAATCAGCCCCAGCATTTT	CASSQGTVSNQPQHF
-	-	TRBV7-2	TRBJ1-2	TGTGCCAGCAGCAGAGGCTATGGCTACACCTTC	CASSRGYGYTF
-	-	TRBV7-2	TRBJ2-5	TGTGCCAGCAGCAGGAACAGGGTGAGGGAGACCCAGTACTTC	CASSRNRVRETQYF
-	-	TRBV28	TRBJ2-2	TGTGCCAGCAGTCTCCCTGCGGGGACCGGGGAGCTGTTTTTT	CASSLPAGTGELFF
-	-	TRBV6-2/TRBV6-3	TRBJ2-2	TGTGCCAGCAGTTACGGAGCGGGGAACACCGGGGAGCTGTTTTTT	CASSYGAGNTGELFF
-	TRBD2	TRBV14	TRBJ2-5	TGTGCCAGCAGCCAAGAAGGCGGGGGGGCGCAAGAGACCCAGTACTTC	CASSQEGGGAQETQYF
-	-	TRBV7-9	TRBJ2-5	TGTGCCAGCACCCGGGGTAGCGGAGAGACCCAGTACTTC	CASTRGSGETQYF
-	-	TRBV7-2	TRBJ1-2	TGTGCCAGCAGCCAGACGGGGGGGGGCTACACCTTC	CASSQTGGGYTF
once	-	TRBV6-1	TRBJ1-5	TGTGCCAGCAGTGAACATTGGGGGGGCGAACAGCCCCAGCATTTT	CASSEHWGGEQPQHF
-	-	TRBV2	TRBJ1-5	TGTGCCAGCAGTGAAGGGGGAAGCAATCAGCCCCAGCATTTT	CASSEGGSNQPQHF
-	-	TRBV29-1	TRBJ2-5	TGCAGCGCCTTTGCAGGGATTGGGTACCAAGAGACCCAGTACTTC	CSAFAGIGYQETQYF
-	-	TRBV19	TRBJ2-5	TGTGCCAGTAGTTCCTTCCAGGGGCTACAAGAGACCCAGTACTTC	CASSSFQGLQETQYF
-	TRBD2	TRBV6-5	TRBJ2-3	TGTGCCAGCAGTTCCATTGGCGGGGGGGCGGGTGATACGCAGTATTTT	CASSSIGGGAGDTQYF
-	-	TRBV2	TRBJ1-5	TGTGCCAGCAGTGAAGCGAGTGGTGTAAGCAATCAGCCCCAGCATTTT	CASSEASGVSNQPQHF
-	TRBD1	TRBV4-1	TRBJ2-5	TGCGCCAGCAGCCAGCAACCGGACAGGGACCAAGAGACCCAGTACTTC	CASSQQPDRDQETQYF
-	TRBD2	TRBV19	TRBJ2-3	TGTGCCACCACGGCTAGCGGGTTCGCAGATACGCAGTATTTT	CATTASGFADTQYF